These 2 T cell receptor beta chains originate from one sample sequenced in a study of blood T cell repertoires in COVID-19. Sequencing was performed with immunoSEQ multiplex PCR; in TCRdb, only in-frame clones are kept and a portion is missing. The sample has about 490,000 clones; 80% to 90% are singletons. The sequenced material came from peripheral blood. These receptors were collected from a human donor in a cohort sampled during active COVID-19.

The rearrangement links TRBV19 to TRBJ1-5; TRBD1 agrees at 8 bases. Looked up from germline, CDR1 is LNHDA and CDR2 is SQIVND (reference sequence). There are 15 residues in the CDR3. V lost 5 bases and J lost 1; bases outside the gene matches: 4. CDR3 coding DNA: TGTGCCAGTAGTCTCAGGGGGCTGAGCAATCAGCCCCAGCATTTT. Translation gives CASSLRGLSNQPQHF. Full variable domain (rest looked up from reference TRBV19 and TRBJ1-5): DGGITQSPKYLFRKEGQNVTLSCEQNLNHDAMYWYRQDPGQGLRLIYYSQIVNDFQKGDIAEGYSVSREKKESFPLTVTSAQKNPTAFYLCASSLRGLSNQPQHFGDGTRLSIL.

The chain is built from TRBV25-1 and TRBJ1-3; D may be TRBD1 (5 bases). Germline CDR1 is MGHDK and CDR2 is SYGVNS. The CDR3 has 14 residues. Trimming left V 6 bases short and J 4 bases short, with 13 bases between. CDR3 coding DNA: TGTGCCAGCAGCCCGCCAGGGCACGGAAACACCATATATTTT. Translating it yields CASSPPGHGNTIYF.